The rows below give T cell receptor beta chains drawn from one sample of a study of cytomegalovirus exposure and HLA in healthy donors. The method was immunoSEQ multiplex PCR; TCRdb's version includes in-frame clones alone and lacks a portion of them. The repertoire holds roughly 100,000 clones, with approximately 82% as singletons. Sequenced input: PBMCs. Receptors originate from a man between 40 and 49 years old in good health and CMV-seropositive. CDR3s include the opening cysteine and the closing phenylalanine or tryptophan. A D gene is named only where the DNA matches it firmly. Clone size is shown for a subset of rows, as once, few, many or a class of expanded clone.

few | TRBD2 | TRBV6-1 | CASSASLAGGYEQYF
once | - | TRBV7-2 | CASSPSPNQPQHF
- | - | TRBV28 | CASSLRLGGEKLFF
- | - | TRBV25-1 | CASSELGGLNTEAFF
- | - | TRBV28 | CASTTQGPSYEQYF
- | TRBD1 | TRBV5-4 | CASSVQGAYGYTF
- | - | TRBV25-1 | CASSGIGPQGTQYF
- | - | TRBV19 | CANGEWQTQYF
- | TRBD1 | TRBV6-1 | CASRDGTGRNNEQFF
- | - | TRBV4-1 | CASSQETGKTYEQYF
- | - | TRBV29-1 | CSVRAGSGANGLTF
- | - | TRBV4-3 | CASSQRAESSYEQYF
- | - | TRBV7-9 | CASSLIGGPGQPQHF
- | TRBD1 | TRBV28 | CASSWGQGAYEQYF
- | - | TRBV7-9 | CASSFYRTYSLISYEQYF
once | TRBD2 | TRBV27 | CASRGSGAKNEQFF
- | - | TRBV7-9 | CASSLDEGRGRTTEAFF
once | - | TRBV5-4 | CASSFLGANGLTF
- | TRBD2 | TRBV7-9 | CASSPGTRGGQETQYF
- | - | TRBV11-2 | CASSLSESYEQYF
few | TRBD1 | TRBV9 | CASSVGTGVTGYTF
few | TRBD2 | TRBV5-6 | CASSSPGTSGGEQYF
- | TRBD1 | TRBV18 | CASSPLGGANTEAFF
- | TRBD1 | TRBV6-1 | CASSAGTGGENTQYF
- | - | TRBV9 | CASGRSGTPSYEQYF
- | - | TRBV19 | CAVKGVRPAGVYTF
- | TRBD1 | TRBV15 | CATGAPGTGGADTQYF
few | TRBD2 | TRBV19 | CASSIDAYSGLSNTGELFF
- | - | TRBV9 | CASSSGTLSYNEQFF
- | TRBD2 | TRBV19 | CASSWASGSYILNNEQFF
- | TRBD1 | TRBV5-5 | CASSFGQGAEQYF
few | TRBD2 | TRBV9 | CASSVGGLAGGSTDTQYF
- | - | TRBV15 | CATSIGLNEKLFF
- | TRBD2 | TRBV4-1 | CASSQGLFGGGADEQFF
- | - | TRBV27 | CASSFLRGATYEQYF
- | TRBD1 | TRBV6-6 | CASSTLGQAYGYTF
- | TRBD1 | TRBV25-1 | CASSATTQGTVNTEAFF
few | - | TRBV9 | CASSVLGANVLTF
- | TRBD1 | TRBV19 | CASSPRAPGQGRVDTQYF
- | - | TRBV6-5 | CASSSYREGLETQYF
- | - | TRBV9 | CASSVGGVGEQYF
large | - | TRBV7-9 | CASSRSSLAQETQYF
- | - | TRBV7-7 | CASKGRAGELFF
- | TRBD1 | TRBV6-5 | CASSYLRTGFNEQFF
- | - | TRBV15 | CATSKEPRGSEQFF
- | TRBD2 | TRBV4-1 | CASSQAGSGGAMDTDTQYF
- | TRBD2 | TRBV19 | CASSDILAGSYEQYF
once | TRBD2 | TRBV7-8 | CASSGAGGRSTDTQYF
few | - | TRBV6-5 | CASSPDLALAYEQYF
few | - | TRBV5-1 | CASSLSGDYNEQFF
- | - | TRBV7-9 | CASSPGTTDTQYF
- | - | TRBV2 | CASSDSVQETQYF
- | TRBD2 | TRBV5-4 | CASNNGGEAKNIQYF
- | - | TRBV6-5 | CASRTSGFAYGYTF
- | TRBD2 | TRBV11-2 | CASSSPSGAGETQYF
- | TRBD1 | TRBV5-4 | CASSLDGSETGAQFF
- | - | TRBV7-2 | CASSLQGLGETQYF